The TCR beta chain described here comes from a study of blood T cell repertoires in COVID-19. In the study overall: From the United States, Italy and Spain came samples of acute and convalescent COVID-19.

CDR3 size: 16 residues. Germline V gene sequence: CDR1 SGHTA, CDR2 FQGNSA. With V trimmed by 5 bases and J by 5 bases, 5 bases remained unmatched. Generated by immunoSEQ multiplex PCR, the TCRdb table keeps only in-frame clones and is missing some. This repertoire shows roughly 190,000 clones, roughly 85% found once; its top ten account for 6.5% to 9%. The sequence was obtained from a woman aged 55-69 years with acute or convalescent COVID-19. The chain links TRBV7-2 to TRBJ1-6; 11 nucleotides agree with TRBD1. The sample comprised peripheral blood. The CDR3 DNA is TGTGCCAGCAGCCCGCGGACAGGGGGCGATAATTCACCCCTCCACTTT. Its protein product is CASSPRTGGDNSPLHF.